These 13 T cell receptor beta chains were sequenced from one sample in a study of OX40 agonist ivuxolimab in advanced cancers. Only in-frame clones appear in the TCRdb table, and some are missing; sequencing was by immunoSEQ multiplex PCR. The sample has more than 65,000 clones; approximately 80% are singletons. The starting material was CD4+ or CD8+ T cells sorted from blood, obtained in a trial of the OX40 agonist ivuxolimab. These receptors originate from an adult with an advanced solid tumor such as melanoma, head and neck, liver or kidney cancer.

The chain uses TRBV11-2 and TRBJ2-3; 10 bases fit TRBD2. The J segment lost 2 bases and the V segment lost 6 bases, leaving 11 bases of the junction unmatched. CDR1 is SGHAT and CDR2 is FQNNGV in the germline V gene. This CDR3 has 17 residues. This CDR3 is CASSSRLGLALTDTQYF. The CDR3, as DNA: TGTGCCAGCAGTAGTCGCCTGGGACTAGCGCTCACAGATACGCAGTATTTT.

To note about this clone: The junction does not match germline at one end; this may be a read error. This chain joins TRBV18 and TRBJ1-2, with 7 bases identical to TRBD1. In germline, CDR1 is KGHSH, CDR2 LQKENI. The CDR3 contains 11 residues. CDR3 sequence reads: CASSTGTDECF. CDR3 coding DNA: TGTGCCAGCTCAACCGGGACAGATGAATGCTTC.

CDR3: CASSQVEGVSTDTQYF. CDR3 nucleotide sequence: TGCGCCAGCAGCCAAGTGGAGGGAGTAAGCACAGATACGCAGTATTTT. The rearrangement joins TRBV4-1 to TRBJ2-3, with D perhaps matching TRBD2 (6 bases). V was trimmed by 1 base and J by 0 bases, leaving 11 bases between them. Per germline, CDR1 MGHRA and CDR2 YSYEKL. The length of the CDR3 is 16 residues.

The chain carries TRBV9 and TRBJ1-3; 8 nucleotides match TRBD1. The CDR3 covers 16 residues. Germline assignment: CDR1 SGDLS and CDR2 YYNGEE. V lost 3 bases to trimming and J lost 4 bases; unmatched junction nucleotides: 9. The CDR3 here is CASSARQGKAGNTIYF. CDR3 DNA: TGTGCCAGCAGCGCAAGACAGGGGAAGGCGGGAAACACCATATATTTT.

The V and J genes are TRBV19 and TRBJ2-5; 13 nucleotides align to TRBD2. The germline CDR1 and CDR2 sequences are LNHDA and SQIVND (reference sequence). This CDR3 spans 17 amino acids. The V gene end was trimmed by 4 bases and the J gene end by 7 bases; junction bases not matched to a gene: 12. The CDR3 DNA follows: TGTGCCAGTAGTACCCCCCCCGGGACTAGCGGGACCGGGACCCAGTACTTC. It encodes CASSTPPGTSGTGTQYF.

The chain carries TRBV27 and TRBJ1-1; no clear D gene. V was clipped by 6 bases and J by 8 bases, with 7 bases between them. CDR3 length: 10 amino acids. Germline CDR1 and CDR2: MNHEY and SMNVEV (reference sequence). The DNA for the CDR3 is TGTGCCAGCAGCCCCTTAGAAGCTTTCTTT. It yields the protein CASSPLEAFF.

The rearrangement links TRBV7-8 to TRBJ2-1; D unresolved. Per germline, CDR1 SGHVS and CDR2 FQNEAQ. V was trimmed by 6 bases and J by 0 bases, leaving 12 bases between them. This CDR3 is 15 amino acids long. Here the CDR3 reads CASSLLMASYNEQFF. As DNA, the CDR3 is TGTGCCAGCAGTCTCTTGATGGCCTCCTACAATGAGCAGTTCTTC.

The chain joins TRBV4-2 to TRBJ1-1; D possibly corresponds to TRBD1 (5 bases). Germline values: CDR1 LGHNA, CDR2 YNFKEQ. The CDR3 is 14 residues long. The V end lost 3 bases, the J end lost 1 base, and 9 bases lay between the germline ends. The CDR3 reads CASSQGRGNTEAFF. The CDR3 DNA follows: TGTGCCAGCAGCCAGGGGAGGGGGAACACTGAAGCTTTCTTT.

This chain uses TRBV5-1 with TRBJ2-2; D gene unclear. The germline CDR1 and CDR2 sequences are SGHRS and YFSETQ. The length of the CDR3 is 12 residues. V lost 2 bases and J lost 7, with 6 bases in between. CDR3 protein: CASSLTFGELFF. CDR3 coding DNA: TGCGCCAGCAGCTTAACCTTCGGGGAGCTGTTTTTT.

This clone is a singleton in its sample. The chain recombines TRBV30 with TRBJ2-1; 11 positions match TRBD2. J lost 7 bases, V lost 3 bases, and 5 bases had no gene match. Germline V gene data show CDR1 as GTSNPN and CDR2 as SVGIG (reference sequence). This CDR3 is 14 amino acids long. DNA for the CDR3: TGTGCCTGGAGAAGACTAGCGGGAAGTAATGAGCAGTTCTTC. This gives the protein CAWRRLAGSNEQFF.

This sequence joins TRBV25-1 and TRBJ2-2; TRBD2 matches 13 bases. The CDR3 spans 17 residues. J was trimmed by 6 bases and V by 3 bases; bases with no gene match: 7. Per the germline V gene, CDR1 is MGHDK and CDR2 is SYGVNS. The CDR3 protein is CASSDSLGTSGAGELFF. DNA for the CDR3: TGTGCCAGCAGTGACTCACTTGGGACTAGCGGGGCCGGGGAGCTGTTTTTT.

In this sample, this clone turned up a few times. This chain connects TRBV29-1 to TRBJ1-1; D not certain. The length of the CDR3 is 13 residues. CDR1 SQVTM and CDR2 ANQGSEA come from the germline V gene. V shed 5 bases and J shed 1 base, with 11 bases lying between them. The CDR3 reads CSVRSGRNTEAFF. The CDR3 nucleotides are TGCAGCGTTCGATCAGGACGGAACACTGAAGCTTTCTTT.

This chain connects TRBV2 to TRBJ2-7; D is unresolved. Trimming cost V 8 bases and J 3 bases, with 14 bases left between them. This CDR3 has 13 residues. The germline gives CDR1 SNHLY, CDR2 FYNNEI. CDR3 DNA: TGTGCCAGCCAACCCACGTATGTCTACGAGCAGTACTTC. This encodes CASQPTYVYEQYF.